This entry lists 25 T cell receptor beta chains sequenced from one sample in a study of T cells after yellow fever vaccination. TCRdb called the 5' RACE reads again in MiXCR, with one record for every CDR3 protein. The data hold hundreds of thousands of distinct CDR3 sequences, with 9.5% to 13% observed a single time. The specimen comprised PBMCs, sampled on the day of the first yellow fever vaccination. All receptors come from a man aged 18 to 29 who received the YFV17D yellow fever vaccine.

The chain employs TRBV10-3 and TRBJ2-1; 11 positions agree with TRBD2. This CDR3 spans 14 amino acids. With V trimmed by 3 bases and J by 10 bases, 5 bases remained unmatched. The germline gives CDR1 ENHRY, CDR2 SYGVKD. CDR3 coding DNA: TGTGCCATCAGTGACCCACTAGCGGGGGACGAGCAGTTCTTC. Protein product: CAISDPLAGDEQFF.

J is TRBJ2-5 and V is TRBV29-1; 8 bases are shared with TRBD1. J was trimmed by 5 bases and V by 2 bases; bases with no gene match: 10. Per germline, CDR1 SQVTM and CDR2 ANQGSEA. This CDR3 region has 15 residues. CDR3 DNA: TGCAGCGTTGAACTGGACAGGGAGGAAACGGAGACCCAGTACTTC. Protein: CSVELDREETETQYF.

This rearrangement joins TRBV5-6 to TRBJ2-3; D gene unclear. In germline, CDR1 is SGHDT, CDR2 YYEEEE. Trimming left V 0 bases short and J 0 bases short, with 8 bases between. The CDR3 totals 15 residues. Here the CDR3 reads CASSLGHYSTDTQYF. In nucleotides, the CDR3 is TGTGCCAGCAGCTTGGGACACTATAGCACAGATACGCAGTATTTT.

The J gene is TRBJ2-2, the V gene TRBV7-9; no clear D. Per germline, CDR1 SEHNR and CDR2 FQNEAQ (reference sequence). CDR3 size: 15 residues. V shed 1 base and J shed 5 bases, with 11 bases lying between them. The CDR3: CASSLEGVLTGELFF. The CDR3 DNA follows: TGTGCCAGCAGCTTAGAAGGAGTCCTTACCGGGGAGCTGTTTTTT.

This clonotype turned up a few times. The chain is built from TRBV11-3 and TRBJ1-1, with a possible D match to TRBD1 (6 bases). The germline gives CDR1 SGHNT, CDR2 YENEEA. The CDR3 is made up of 18 amino acids. V lost 7 bases to trimming and J lost 0 bases, with 24 bases between them. The CDR3 bases are TGTGCCAGCACCTTCCTTCTCGGGACACTATACATGAACACTGAAGCTTTCTTT. This codes for CASTFLLGTLYMNTEAFF.

The chain links TRBV20-1 to TRBJ1-4; D call uncertain. The germline V gene has CDR1 DFQATT and CDR2 SNEGSKA (reference sequence). V was cut by 0 bases and J by 9 bases, with 8 bases left in between. There are 12 residues in the CDR3. CDR3: CSAREGRQKLFF. The CDR3 coding sequence is TGCAGTGCTAGAGAAGGACGCCAAAAACTGTTTTTT.

In this sample, this clonotype turned up a few times. This rearrangement joins TRBV20-1 to TRBJ1-5, with 7 bases fitting TRBD1. CDR3 length: 13 amino acids. Germline assignment: CDR1 DFQATT and CDR2 SNEGSKA (reference sequence). Trimming cost V 5 bases and J 5 bases; bases outside gene matches: 6. CDR3 in amino acids: CSALRDSYQPQHF. As DNA, the CDR3 is TGCAGTGCTCTCCGGGACAGTTATCAGCCCCAGCATTTT.

This clonotype has just a few counts. This chain links TRBV28 with TRBJ1-2; D is ambiguous. This CDR3 has 13 residues. Germline CDR1 reads MDHEN; CDR2 reads SYDVKM. The germline V and J ends were trimmed by 3 bases and 4 bases, with 9 bases remaining between them. CDR3 DNA: TGTGCCAGCAGTTTCTTGGTTCTCTATGGCTACACCTTC. It yields the protein CASSFLVLYGYTF.

This clonotype was picked up a small number of times. V usage is TRBV28 and J usage is TRBJ1-2; D gene uncertain. Germline assignment: CDR1 MDHEN and CDR2 SYDVKM. The CDR3 has 12 amino acids. V lost 6 bases and J lost 8, with 13 bases in between. The CDR3 region has the DNA TGTGCCAGCAGCCCGCGGTTTCGAGGCTACACCTTC. Amino acid sequence: CASSPRFRGYTF.

Only a few counts were recorded for this clonotype. This sequence joins TRBV10-3 and TRBJ2-3, with TRBD2 identical over 13 bases. The CDR3 has 15 amino acids. Per germline, CDR1 ENHRY and CDR2 SYGVKD. The V segment lost 8 bases and the J segment 2 bases; nucleotides outside the gene matches: 4. The CDR3 loop reads CAIAGTSGATDTQYF. The CDR3 nucleotides read TGTGCCATCGCAGGGACTAGCGGGGCCACAGATACGCAGTATTTT.

In this sample, this clonotype turned up a few times. CDR3 sequence (DNA): TGTGCCAGCAGCTTGGCTTCGACAGGCGCGAACACTGAAGCTTTCTTT. Amino acids: CASSLASTGANTEAFF. This rearrangement joins TRBV5-6 to TRBJ1-1, with D perhaps TRBD1 (6 bases). The germline V and J ends were trimmed by 0 bases and 1 base, with 13 bases remaining between them. Germline V CDR1 and CDR2: SGHDT, YYEEEE. The CDR3 sequence is 16 residues long. The variable domain in full, completed from reference TRBV5-6 and TRBJ1-1, reads DAGVTQSPTHLIKTRGQQVTLRCSPKSGHDTVSWYQQALGQGPQFIFQYYEEEERQRGNFPDRFSGHQFPNYSSELNVNALLLGDSALYLCASSLASTGANTEAFFGQGTRLTVV.

This clonotype was detected only a few times. The chain employs TRBV4-3 and TRBJ2-2; D is unresolved. CDR3 length: 16 amino acids. Germline V gives CDR1 LGHNA, CDR2 YSLEER. The V end was cut by 3 bases, the J end by 7 bases, with 18 bases between. The CDR3 reads CASSHEFPSARGELFF. CDR3 in DNA: TGCGCCAGCAGCCACGAGTTCCCCAGTGCGCGCGGGGAGCTGTTTTTT.

The sample holds a few counts of this clonotype. The CDR3 spells CASSLKLGQREPNYEQYF. CDR3 DNA: TGTGCCAGCAGCTTAAAACTGGGACAGCGAGAACCTAACTACGAGCAGTACTTC. V gene TRBV11-1 combines with J gene TRBJ2-7; 7 bases line up with TRBD1. J was trimmed by 3 bases and V by 2 bases; bases with no gene match: 16. CDR3 length: 18 amino acids. Germline V gene data show CDR1 as SGHAT and CDR2 as FQDESV (reference sequence).

CDR3 sequence (DNA): TGTGCCAGCAGCGGACAGGGTCTGGGCTACACCTTC. Encoded protein: CASSGQGLGYTF. The chain joins TRBV7-9 to TRBJ1-2; 8 bases line up with TRBD1. The V and J ends lost 5 bases and 8 bases, in that order; junction bases with no gene match: 4. Per the germline V gene, CDR1 is SEHNR and CDR2 is FQNEAQ (reference sequence). The CDR3 runs 12 residues. The full variable domain, its missing parts supplied by reference TRBV7-9 and TRBJ1-2, is DTGVSQNPRHKITKRGQNVTFRCDPISEHNRLYWYRQTLGQGPEFLTYFQNEAQLEKSRLLSDRFSAERPKGSFSTLEIQRTEQGDSAMYLCASSGQGLGYTFGSGTRLTVV.

In this sample, this clonotype turned up a few times. CDR3 amino acids: CASSFQGGYTEAFF. DNA for the CDR3: TGTGCCAGCAGCTTTCAGGGTGGGTACACTGAAGCTTTCTTT. V usage is TRBV11-2 and J usage is TRBJ1-1; weak D call: TRBD1 (5 bases). This CDR3 spans 14 amino acids. Trimming took 3 bases from V and 3 from J, leaving 11 bases between them. Germline V lookup: CDR1 SGHAT, CDR2 FQNNGV. Complete variable domain (other parts from reference TRBV11-2 and TRBJ1-1): EAGVAQSPRYKIIEKRQSVAFWCNPISGHATLYWYQQILGQGPKLLIQFQNNGVVDDSQLPKDRFSAERLKGVDSTLKIQPAKLEDSAVYLCASSFQGGYTEAFFGQGTRLTVV.

This clonotype was counted a few times. This rearrangement joins TRBV6-1 to TRBJ2-2; 8 bases agree with TRBD2. This CDR3 comprises 14 residues. V shed 7 bases and J 2 bases; nucleotides not matched to a gene: 3. From germline, CDR1 is MNHNS and CDR2 SASEGT. In DNA form, the CDR3 reads TGTGCCAGCACGGGGGGGTCAAACACCGGGGAGCTGTTTTTT. Its translation: CASTGGSNTGELFF.

This rearrangement joins TRBV5-1 to TRBJ2-1; TRBD1 might be the D (6 bases). The germline gives CDR1 SGHRS, CDR2 YFSETQ. The V and J ends lost 3 bases and 10 bases respectively, with 14 bases between them. This CDR3 spans 13 amino acids. This CDR3 is CASSWRTVSEQFF. The DNA for the CDR3 is TGCGCCAGCAGCTGGAGGACAGTCTCCGAGCAGTTCTTC.

V and J are TRBV7-9 and TRBJ2-7; 11 bases agree with TRBD1. The J segment lost 4 bases and the V segment lost 4 bases, leaving 6 bases of the junction unmatched. The germline CDR1 and CDR2 sequences are SEHNR and FQNEAQ (reference sequence). This CDR3 contains 15 residues. The CDR3 region is CASSSPGQGEYEQYF. CDR3 coding DNA: TGTGCCAGCAGCTCCCCGGGACAGGGGGAGTACGAGCAGTACTTC.

The chain couples TRBV7-8 to TRBJ2-3; D possibly corresponds to TRBD2 (6 bases). Trimming pared 5 bases from V and 2 bases from J, leaving 14 bases between. The CDR3 has 15 amino acids. Germline values: CDR1 SGHVS, CDR2 FQNEAQ. The CDR3 coding sequence is TGTGCCAGCAGCCCGTTGGACTACCACACAGATACGCAGTATTTT. Its translation: CASSPLDYHTDTQYF.

The J gene is TRBJ1-3, the V gene TRBV12-3 or TRBV12-4; D remains unclear. This CDR3 has 14 residues. The V gene lost 1 base and the J gene lost 2 bases, with 6 bases spanning the gap. The CDR3 sequence: CASSLGNAGNTIYF. DNA of the CDR3: TGTGCCAGCAGTTTAGGGAACGCTGGAAACACCATATATTTT.

The rearrangement links TRBV2 to TRBJ1-1; D might be TRBD1 (5 bases). The CDR3 is 14 amino acids. Germline loops: CDR1 SNHLY, CDR2 FYNNEI. Between the trimmed V and J ends, which lost 7 bases and 6 bases, there was a span of 18 bases. The CDR3 region is CASTSQGGIAEAFF. CDR3 nucleotides: TGTGCCAGCACTTCCCAGGGAGGTATCGCTGAAGCTTTCTTT.

The rearrangement uses TRBV12-3 or TRBV12-4 and TRBJ1-2; D unclear. Trimming pared 3 bases from V and 1 base from J, leaving 6 bases between. CDR3 length: 13 residues. The CDR3 DNA reads TGTGCCAGCAGTTTTTTTAATAACTATGGCTACACCTTC. Translating it yields CASSFFNNYGYTF.

In its sample, this clonotype was seen many times. CDR3 nucleotides: TGCGCCAGCAGCTTGACATTGGGTAGCACTGAAGCTTTCTTT. Its translation is CASSLTLGSTEAFF. This chain links TRBV5-1 with TRBJ1-1; D not certain. The germline V gene has CDR1 SGHRS and CDR2 YFSETQ. CDR3 length: 14 residues. Trimming removed 1 base from V and 4 bases from J, with 11 bases in between. The full variable domain, in which reference TRBV5-1 and TRBJ1-1 provide the parts outside the CDR3, is KAGVTQTPRYLIKTRGQQVTLSCSPISGHRSVSWYQQTPGQGLQFLFEYFSETQRNKGNFPGRFSGRQFSNSRSEMNVSTLELGDSALYLCASSLTLGSTEAFFGQGTRLTVV.

DNA for the CDR3: TGTGCCAGCAGCGTAGTTCCAGGGCCTACGCAGGGCTACACCTTC. This encodes CASSVVPGPTQGYTF. The rearrangement joins TRBV9 to TRBJ1-2; a possible D gene is TRBD1 (5 bases). V lost 0 bases to trimming and J lost 8 bases, with 17 bases between them. Germline V gives CDR1 SGDLS, CDR2 YYNGEE. The CDR3 totals 15 residues.

This clonotype occurred a few times. The chain links TRBV3-1 to TRBJ2-2; TRBD2 is a possible D gene (5 bases). The CDR3 covers 16 residues. Looked up from germline, CDR1 is LGHDT and CDR2 is YNNKEL (reference sequence). V was clipped by 0 bases and J by 6 bases, with 14 bases between them. In DNA, the CDR3 is TGTGCCAGCAGCCAAGAAAGTTCGGGGTATGCCGGGGAGCTGTTTTTT. Translating it yields CASSQESSGYAGELFF. The variable domain in full, completed from reference TRBV3-1 and TRBJ2-2, reads DTAVSQTPKYLVTQMGNDKSIKCEQNLGHDTMYWYKQDSKKFLKIMFSYNNKELIINETVPNRFSPKSPDKAHLNLHINSLELGDSAVYFCASSQESSGYAGELFFGEGSRLTVL.